This entry concerns a single T cell receptor (beta chain). The antigen is unknown. The PCR ran on 60 Vbeta and 13 Jbeta primers. Data came from immunoSEQ multiplex PCR; TCRdb stores just in-frame clones and leaves some out. This table holds approximately 170,000 clones, approximately 80% found once. This specimen belongs to a study of cytomegalovirus exposure and HLA in healthy donors. Whole-study findings and limits: Accounts indicate the classifier identified cytomegalovirus status with strong specificity and sensitivity. Researchers catalogued over 150 TCR beta chains as cytomegalovirus-associated. Earlier analysis found most TCR beta V segments productive about 87% or about 30% of the time.

With 4 bases clipped from V and 6 bases from J, the junction kept 4 bases outside the gene matches. Germline CDR1 and CDR2: SGHRS and YFSETQ. This CDR3 has 13 residues. The chain uses TRBV5-1 and TRBJ2-1, with TRBD1 identical over 7 bases. This TCR derives from a woman between 45 and 65 years old in good health and CMV-seronegative. The sample consisted of PBMCs. The CDR3 is CASSPQGSNEQFF. CDR3 nucleotides: TGCGCCAGCAGCCCACAGGGGTCCAATGAGCAGTTCTTC.